Listed below are T cell receptor beta chains from one sample, sequenced in a study of blood T cell repertoires in COVID-19. Clones were read by immunoSEQ multiplex PCR, and TCRdb kept only the in-frame ones, dropping some. The data contain some 180,000 clones, about nine tenths of them singletons. The sequencing input was peripheral blood. The source is a man aged 40-55 years with acute or convalescent COVID-19. CDR3s include the opening cysteine and the closing phenylalanine or tryptophan. The D gene is left open where the match is weak. Expanded clones get a size class; other rows say once, few or many, or leave the size out.

TRBV3-1/TRBV3-2	.	.	TRBJ1-3	CASSQFRGSGNTIYF	TGTGCCAGCAGCCAATTTAGGGGCTCTGGAAACACCATATATTTT
TRBV10-2	.	TRBD1	TRBJ1-1	CASRPGQRNTEAFF	TGCGCCAGCAGACCGGGACAGAGAAACACTGAAGCTTTCTTT
TRBV30	.	TRBD2	TRBJ2-7	CAWRALAGGYYEQYF	TGTGCCTGGAGGGCCCTAGCGGGGGGATACTACGAGCAGTACTTC
TRBV7-6	once	TRBD1	TRBJ2-7	CASSPQNRGRGEQYF	TGTGCCAGCAGCCCTCAGAACAGGGGGCGAGGGGAGCAGTACTTC
TRBV25-1	few	.	TRBJ1-6	CASSDRIFSYDNSPLHF	TGTGCCAGCAGTGACAGGATATTCTCCTATGATAATTCACCCCTCCACTTT
TRBV19	few	TRBD1	TRBJ1-5	CASTFGTGGGQPQHF	TGTGCCAGTACGTTTGGGACAGGGGGAGGGCAGCCCCAGCATTTT
TRBV6-5	.	.	TRBJ1-2	CASSSQVRLMGIGYTF	TGTGCCAGCAGTTCCCAGGTCCGGTTAATGGGTATCGGCTACACCTTC
TRBV6-2/TRBV6-3	.	TRBD1	TRBJ1-5	CASSPGTGIYSNQPQHF	TGTGCCAGCAGCCCCGGGACAGGGATTTATAGCAATCAGCCCCAGCATTTT
TRBV7-9	.	TRBD1	TRBJ2-5	CASSSRQGETQYF	TGTGCCAGCAGCTCCCGACAGGGTGAGACCCAGTACTTC
TRBV2	.	.	TRBJ2-2	CASSEVRQVGGELFF	TGTGCCAGCAGTGAAGTCCGCCAGGTGGGCGGGGAGCTGTTTTTT
TRBV5-1	.	TRBD2	TRBJ2-1	CASSLRGGANEQFF	TGCGCCAGCAGCTTGCGGGGGGGAGCCAATGAGCAGTTCTTC
TRBV19	.	.	TRBJ2-2	CATGTGELFF	TGTGCAACTGGCACCGGGGAGCTGTTTTTT
TRBV3-1/TRBV3-2	.	.	TRBJ1-2	CASSQGTVYYGYTF	TGTGCCAGCAGCCAAGGAACAGTATATTATGGCTACACCTTC
TRBV7-8	.	TRBD1	TRBJ1-2	CASSLVRGQGAYGYTF	TGTGCCAGCAGCTTAGTTAGGGGACAGGGGGCCTATGGCTACACCTTC
TRBV6-5	once	TRBD1	TRBJ1-4	CASSYSTGGWEKLFF	TGTGCCAGCAGTTACTCGACAGGGGGCTGGGAAAAACTGTTTTTT
TRBV25-1	.	TRBD1	TRBJ1-1	CASRDRTGGFAEAFF	TGTGCCAGCAGGGATAGGACAGGGGGCTTCGCTGAAGCTTTCTTT
TRBV5-3	.	.	TRBJ1-6	CARSPLIKNSPLHF	TGTGCCAGAAGCCCACTAATAAAAAATTCACCCCTCCACTTT
TRBV3-1/TRBV3-2	.	.	TRBJ2-5	CASSQITKVGGTQYF	TGTGCCAGCAGCCAAATAACGAAAGTAGGGGGGACCCAGTACTTC
TRBV7-8	.	TRBD1	TRBJ2-7	CASSSWDRGLYEQYF	TGTGCCAGCAGCTCGTGGGACAGGGGGCTCTACGAGCAGTACTTC
TRBV7-9	.	.	TRBJ1-1	CASSLGGAAEAFF	TGTGCCAGCAGCTTAGGGGGCGCAGCTGAAGCTTTCTTT
TRBV11-2	.	.	TRBJ1-3	CASSPSSFSGNTIYF	TGTGCCAGCAGCCCGAGCTCCTTCTCTGGAAACACCATATATTTT
TRBV6-6	.	.	TRBJ1-1	CASSYERLNTEAFF	TGTGCCAGCAGTTACGAACGGTTAAACACTGAAGCTTTCTTT
TRBV6-2/TRBV6-3	.	.	TRBJ2-2	CASSSTPPPANTGELFF	TGTGCCAGCAGCTCTACTCCACCACCCGCGAACACCGGGGAGCTGTTTTTT
TRBV19	.	TRBD1	TRBJ2-2	CASVGTANTGELFF	TGTGCCAGTGTAGGGACAGCGAACACCGGGGAGCTGTTTTTT
TRBV19	.	.	TRBJ2-5	CASSRRFQETQYF	TGTGCCAGTAGTAGGCGGTTCCAAGAGACCCAGTACTTC
TRBV10-3	once	.	TRBJ1-2	CAIKVYQGYGYTF	TGTGCCATCAAGGTCTATCAGGGCTATGGCTACACCTTC
TRBV7-2	.	.	TRBJ1-2	CASSLTRGYGYTF	TGTGCCAGCAGCTTAACCAGGGGTTATGGCTACACCTTC
TRBV7-3	once	.	TRBJ1-1	CASSFLRGKMGTEAFF	TGTGCCAGCAGCTTCCTCAGGGGCAAAATGGGCACTGAAGCTTTCTTT
TRBV5-4	.	.	TRBJ2-1	CASSLAALAYNEQFF	TGTGCCAGCAGCTTGGCTGCACTTGCCTACAATGAGCAGTTCTTC
TRBV7-3	.	TRBD1	TRBJ1-6	CASSATGAWDSPLHF	TGTGCCAGCAGCGCAACAGGGGCGTGGGATTCACCCCTCCACTTT
TRBV5-1	.	TRBD1	TRBJ2-2	CASSRGQGALTGELFF	TGCGCCAGCAGCCGGGGACAGGGGGCATTGACCGGGGAGCTGTTTTTT
TRBV5-4	.	TRBD2	TRBJ2-1	CASSDDPPSGYNEQFF	TGTGCCAGCAGCGACGATCCACCTAGCGGTTACAATGAGCAGTTCTTC
TRBV7-9	.	TRBD1	TRBJ1-6	CAIVEGQDNSPLHF	TGTGCCATCGTTGAGGGACAGGATAATTCACCCCTCCACTTT
TRBV7-8	.	.	TRBJ2-1	CASSLEPQYNEQFF	TGTGCCAGCAGCTTGGAGCCACAATACAATGAGCAGTTCTTC
TRBV2	.	.	TRBJ2-7	CASSDQGPSYEQYF	TGTGCCAGCAGTGATCAGGGGCCCTCCTACGAGCAGTACTTC
TRBV5-5	once	TRBD1	TRBJ1-5	CASSSTDRAWGQPQHF	TGTGCCAGCAGCTCGACCGACAGGGCCTGGGGGCAGCCCCAGCATTTT
TRBV30	.	TRBD2	TRBJ2-5	CAWTRLAGVQETQYF	TGTGCCTGGACCCGACTAGCGGGGGTACAAGAGACCCAGTACTTC
TRBV19	.	TRBD1	TRBJ1-1	CASSKRQGLNTEAFF	TGTGCCAGTAGTAAACGACAGGGGTTGAACACTGAAGCTTTCTTT
TRBV3-1/TRBV3-2	.	.	TRBJ2-7	CASSPCGDSDYEQYF	TGTGCCAGCAGCCCGTGCGGGGACTCGGACTACGAGCAGTACTTC
TRBV29-1	.	.	TRBJ1-2	CSVLTGRGGYTF	TGCAGCGTTCTCACAGGGCGAGGTGGCTACACCTTC